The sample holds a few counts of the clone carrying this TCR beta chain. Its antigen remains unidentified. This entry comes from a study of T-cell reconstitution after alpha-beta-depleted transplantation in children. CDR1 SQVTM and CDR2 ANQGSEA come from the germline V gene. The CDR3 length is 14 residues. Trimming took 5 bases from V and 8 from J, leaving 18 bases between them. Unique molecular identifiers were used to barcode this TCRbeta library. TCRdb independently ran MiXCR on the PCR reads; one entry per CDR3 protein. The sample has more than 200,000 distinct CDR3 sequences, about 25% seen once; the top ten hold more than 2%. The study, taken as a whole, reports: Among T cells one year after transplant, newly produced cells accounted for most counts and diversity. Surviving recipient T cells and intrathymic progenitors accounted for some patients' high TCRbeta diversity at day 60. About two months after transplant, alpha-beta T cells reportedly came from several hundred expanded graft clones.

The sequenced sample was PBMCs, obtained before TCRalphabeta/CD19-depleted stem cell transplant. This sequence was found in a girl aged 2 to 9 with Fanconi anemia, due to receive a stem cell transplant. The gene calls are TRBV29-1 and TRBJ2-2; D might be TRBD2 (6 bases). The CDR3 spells CSVTPRREVGELFF. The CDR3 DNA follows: TGCAGCGTTACCCCCCGGAGGGAAGTAGGGGAGCTGTTTTTT.